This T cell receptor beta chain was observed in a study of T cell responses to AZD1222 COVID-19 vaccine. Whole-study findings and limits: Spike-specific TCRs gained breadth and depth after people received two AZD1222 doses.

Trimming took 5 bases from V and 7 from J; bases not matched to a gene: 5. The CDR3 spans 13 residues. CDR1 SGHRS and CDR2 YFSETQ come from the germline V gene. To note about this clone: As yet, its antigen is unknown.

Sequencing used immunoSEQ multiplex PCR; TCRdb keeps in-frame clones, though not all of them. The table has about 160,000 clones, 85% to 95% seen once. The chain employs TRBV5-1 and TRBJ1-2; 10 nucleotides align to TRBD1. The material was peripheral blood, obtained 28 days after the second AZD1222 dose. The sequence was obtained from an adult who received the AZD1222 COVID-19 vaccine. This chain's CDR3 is CASSSTGGGGYTF. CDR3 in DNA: TGCGCCAGCAGTTCGACAGGGGGCGGTGGCTACACCTTC.